The sequence of this T cell receptor beta chain was determined in a study of shared clonotypes between healthy human individuals. The study, taken as a whole, reports: Naive CD4 clonotypes overlapped across several donors at roughly 5.1%.

Original processing methods: Filtering differed since immunoSEQ provided only junctions, with no quality scores. Assay: immunoSEQ multiplex PCR; the TCRdb copy retains only in-frame clones and omits some. The V and J calls and the clone size are those of that table, but D and trimming were determined from the DNA. The sample consists of 1 million to 1.2 million clones, roughly 80% of them appearing once. Regarding this clone: The target antigen is unknown.

This CDR3 has 13 amino acids. The V and J ends lost 6 bases and 5 bases, in that order; junction bases with no gene match: 7. CDR1 and CDR2 (germline): SQVTM, ANQGSEA. The receptor was isolated from a man between 18 and 29 years old in good health. Some clones in this sample may be carry-over from other donors' samples. The genes are TRBV29-1 and TRBJ2-3; 8 bases map to TRBD2. The specimen was memory CD4+ T cells from PBMCs. Subset defined: CD45RA-negative fraction. CDR3 DNA sequence: TGCAGCGTCGGAGCGGGAGAAAGAGATACGCAGTATTTT. It specifies CSVGAGERDTQYF.